This T cell receptor beta chain derives from a study of T cells after yellow fever vaccination. TCRdb reprocessed the 5' RACE reads via MiXCR and lists one record per CDR3 protein. The data contain about 300,000 distinct CDR3 sequences, 8.7% of them seen just once; the ten biggest clones take up over 3%. CDR3 length: 18 amino acids. Trimming took 4 bases from V and 5 from J; bases not matched to a gene: 18. Germline V gene sequence: CDR1 SGHDT, CDR2 YYEEEE. This TCR was sampled from a man between 18 and 35 years old who received the YFV17D yellow fever vaccine. The chain combines TRBV5-6 with TRBJ1-2, with 9 bases that match TRBD1. Sequenced material: CD4+ T cells sorted from PBMCs, taken 5 days after the yellow fever booster vaccination. The CDR3 sequence: CASSRRVDPGTGRYGYTF. CDR3 sequence (DNA): TGTGCCAGCAGCCGAAGAGTAGACCCCGGGACAGGGAGGTATGGCTACACCTTC.